Each of the 24 T cell receptor beta chains below was sequenced from the same sample in a study of blood T cell repertoires in COVID-19. The repertoire was sequenced with immunoSEQ multiplex PCR; TCRdb's copy has only in-frame clones and lacks some. The repertoire holds about 170,000 clones, with 84% as singletons. What was sequenced was peripheral blood. The receptors stem from a man between 18 and 35 years old with active or convalescent COVID-19.

This clone has just one count. V gene TRBV19 combines with J gene TRBJ2-1; 10 bases map to TRBD2. V was clipped by 1 base and J by 3 bases; unmatched bases: 3. The CDR3 totals 16 residues. Germline CDR1 LNHDA, CDR2 SQIVND (reference sequence). CDR3 coding DNA: TGTGCCAGTAGTATAGGTAGCGGGGGGCTCTACAATGAGCAGTTCTTC. Translating gives CASSIGSGGLYNEQFF.

V and J are TRBV6-1 and TRBJ1-4, with TRBD1 matching over 11 bases. Germline V CDR1 and CDR2: MNHNS, SASEGT. The CDR3 extends over 16 amino acids. V lost 2 bases and J lost 8; bases outside the gene matches: 7. CDR3: CASSERDRGSWEKLFF. CDR3 nucleotides: TGTGCCAGCAGTGAAAGGGACAGGGGGTCGTGGGAAAAACTGTTTTTT.

The chain employs TRBV4-2 and TRBJ1-2; D unresolved. Trimming shortened V by 3 bases and J by 8 bases, and 16 bases separated the two germline ends. The CDR3 covers 14 residues. Germline V gene lookup returns CDR1 LGHNA and CDR2 YNFKEQ. CDR3 amino acids: CASSQSRQPEGYTF. The CDR3 coding sequence is TGTGCCAGCAGCCAGTCTCGACAACCTGAAGGCTACACCTTC.

The chain employs TRBV7-2 and TRBJ2-5; 9 nucleotides match TRBD2. V lost 6 bases, J lost 5 bases, and 16 bases stayed unmatched. CDR3 size: 17 residues. Germline V gene data show CDR1 as SGHTA and CDR2 as FQGNSA. The CDR3 DNA reads TGTGCCAGCAGGGTGGGGGTTTCTAGCGGGGTGTCGGAGACCCAGTACTTC. It codes for CASRVGVSSGVSETQYF.

The J gene is TRBJ1-1, the V gene TRBV5-1; D gene ambiguous. This CDR3 comprises 13 residues. In germline, CDR1 is SGHRS, CDR2 YFSETQ. Between the trimmed V and J ends, which lost 4 bases and 2 bases, there was a span of 9 bases. The DNA for the CDR3 is TGCGCCAGCAGCCCCGGACTTAACACTGAAGCTTTCTTT. Translating it yields CASSPGLNTEAFF. The full variable domain, rest sourced from reference TRBV5-1 and TRBJ1-1, is KAGVTQTPRYLIKTRGQQVTLSCSPISGHRSVSWYQQTPGQGLQFLFEYFSETQRNKGNFPGRFSGRQFSNSRSEMNVSTLELGDSALYLCASSPGLNTEAFFGQGTRLTVV.

The chain employs TRBV7-9 and TRBJ2-7, with D possibly TRBD1 on 5 matching bases. The length of the CDR3 is 14 residues. The germline V gene encodes CDR1 SEHNR and CDR2 FQNEAQ (reference sequence). Trimming removed 1 base at V and 2 bases at J, with 9 bases between. The CDR3 reads CASSLGQGAYEQYF. CDR3 nucleotide sequence: TGTGCCAGCAGCTTAGGGCAGGGTGCCTACGAGCAGTACTTC.

This clone was counted between two and nine times. The rearrangement joins TRBV2 to TRBJ1-5, with 8 bases matching TRBD1. Looked up from germline, CDR1 is SNHLY and CDR2 is FYNNEI. Trimming took 7 bases from V and 0 from J; bases not matched to a gene: 5. This CDR3 comprises 15 residues. CDR3 protein: CASTRTGYSNQPQHF. The CDR3 bases are TGTGCCAGCACCCGGACAGGGTATAGCAATCAGCCCCAGCATTTT.

CDR3 protein: CASSLPGGGTSTDTQYF. The CDR3 DNA reads as TGTGCCAGCAGTTTACCCGGCGGAGGGACTAGCACAGATACGCAGTATTTT. The chain is built from TRBV28 and TRBJ2-3; possible D gene TRBD2, 6 bases. V lost 2 bases, J lost 0 bases, and 15 bases lay in between. The germline gives CDR1 MDHEN, CDR2 SYDVKM. CDR3 length: 17 amino acids.

This clone appeared a single time. It differs at one base from a far larger clone, so likely a read error. V is TRBV7-2 and J is TRBJ2-1, with D unclear. Trimming took 0 bases from V and 0 from J, leaving 3 bases between them. The CDR3 runs 14 residues. In germline, CDR1 is SGHTA, CDR2 FQGNSA. The CDR3 bases are TGTGCCAGCAGCTTAGCTAGCTCCTACAATGAGCAGTTCTTC. The encoded protein is CASSLASSYNEQFF. The complete variable domain, with remaining parts taken from reference TRBV7-2 and TRBJ2-1, reads GAGVSQSPSNKVTEKGKDVELRCDPISGHTALYWYRQSLGQGLEFLIYFQGNSAPDKSGLPSDRFSAERTGGSVSTLTIQRTQQEDSAVYLCASSLASSYNEQFFGPGTRLTVL.

The CDR3 spells CASSRTTGDGNTIYF. Written as DNA, the CDR3 is TGTGCCAGCAGTCGAACAACAGGGGATGGAAACACCATATATTTT. V and J are TRBV6-5 and TRBJ1-3, with 7 bases lining up with TRBD1. Losses at the gene ends were 5 bases for V and 3 bases for J; bases not matched to a gene: 7. CDR1 and CDR2 from the germline V gene are MNHEY and SVGAGI. The CDR3 consists of 15 residues.

This clone was seen just once. The chain recombines TRBV3-1 (or the pseudogene TRBV3-2) with TRBJ2-1; TRBD2 matches at 8 bases. CDR1 is LGHDT, CDR2 YNNKEL, per germline (reference sequence). V shed 3 bases, J shed 11 bases, and the junction held 0 bases outside the gene matches. The CDR3 length is 11 residues. The CDR3 region has the DNA TGTGCCAGCAGCCATAGCGGGAAGCAGTTCTTC. Amino acids: CASSHSGKQFF.

The CDR3 here is CASSSYRDFTDTQYF. The CDR3 DNA reads as TGTGCCAGCAGTTCCTACCGGGACTTCACAGATACGCAGTATTTT. The chain is built from TRBV6-5 and TRBJ2-3, with D maybe TRBD2 (6 bases). The ends were cut back, 4 bases at V and 2 bases at J, with 13 bases in the middle. This CDR3 contains 15 residues. The germline V gene encodes CDR1 MNHEY and CDR2 SVGAGI.

V and J are TRBV7-2 and TRBJ2-7; 7 bases match TRBD1. CDR1 is SGHTA and CDR2 is FQGNSA in the germline V gene. CDR3 size: 14 residues. J lost 4 bases, V lost 0 bases, and 3 bases had no gene match. This CDR3 is CASSLAGQWYEQYF. The CDR3 DNA reads TGTGCCAGCAGCTTAGCGGGACAGTGGTACGAGCAGTACTTC.

A remark on this clone: At one of its ends the junction is not consistent with the germline gene, which may arise from a read error. The V call is TRBV27, the J call TRBJ1-4; 7 bases are shared with TRBD1. The CDR3 contains 15 residues. CDR1 is MNHEY, CDR2 SMNVEV, per germline (reference sequence). The CDR3 nucleotides are TGTGCCAGCAAAAAACCGGGACAGCCTAACGAAAAACTGTTTTTT. Protein sequence: CASKKPGQPNEKLFF.

The chain is built from TRBV19 and TRBJ1-1; no firm D call. The V gene's germline CDR1 is LNHDA and CDR2 SQIVND (reference sequence). V was trimmed by 3 bases and J by 5 bases, leaving 10 bases between them. The CDR3 contains 13 residues. The DNA for the CDR3 is TGTGCCAGTAGTATTGTTTTGGAGACTGAAGCTTTCTTT. The encoded protein is CASSIVLETEAFF.

J is TRBJ2-5 and V is TRBV19; TRBD2 is a possible D gene (6 bases). Trimming left V 8 bases short and J 2 bases short, with 15 bases between. Per germline, CDR1 LNHDA and CDR2 SQIVND (reference sequence). The CDR3 is 14 amino acids. DNA for the CDR3: TGTGCCAGTTCCCCCGTGGGGGGTCAAGAGACCCAGTACTTC. It is translated as CASSPVGGQETQYF.

This chain links TRBV3-1 (or the pseudogene TRBV3-2) with TRBJ2-2, with TRBD2 matching 9 bases. The CDR3 extends over 15 amino acids. V lost 4 bases and J lost 6; bases outside the gene matches: 6. Germline values: CDR1 LGHDT, CDR2 YNNKEL (reference sequence). The DNA for the CDR3 is TGTGCCAGCAGCCTTCAGGCGGGGGGGCCCGGGGAGCTGTTTTTT. Protein product: CASSLQAGGPGELFF.

The V gene is TRBV5-4, the J gene TRBJ2-1; D may be TRBD2 (5 bases). Trimming took off 4 bases at V and 5 bases at J, with 13 bases between the two ends. This CDR3 comprises 14 residues. Germline V gene sequence: CDR1 SGHNT, CDR2 YYREEE (reference sequence). The CDR3 here is CASSHRTFNNEQFF. CDR3 bases: TGTGCCAGCAGCCATAGGACTTTTAACAATGAGCAGTTCTTC.

This chain uses TRBV28 with TRBJ2-3; D remains unclear. CDR1 MDHEN and CDR2 SYDVKM come from the germline V gene. The length of the CDR3 is 14 residues. Trimming removed 3 bases from V and 3 bases from J, with 10 bases in between. DNA of the CDR3: TGTGCCAGCAGTTTGCGATTGAGGACAGATACGCAGTATTTT. Translation gives CASSLRLRTDTQYF.

The chain recombines TRBV12-2 with TRBJ2-5; no check of the table's D call, TRBD2, against the DNA was made. TRBV12-2 is annotated as a pseudogene. This CDR3 has 17 amino acids. The CDR3 region is CASRLVGASGGEETQYF. The CDR3 coding sequence is TGTGCAAGTCGCTTAGTCGGCGCTAGCGGGGGGGAAGAGACCCAGTACTTC.

The chain carries TRBV7-6 and TRBJ1-3; D perhaps matches TRBD1 (5 bases). Germline V CDR1 and CDR2: SGHVS, FNYEAQ. With 5 bases removed from V and 0 bases from J, the gap between germline ends came to 14 bases. The CDR3 spans 16 residues. CDR3 loop: CASSPGGEISGNTIYF. CDR3 coding DNA: TGTGCCAGCAGCCCTGGGGGGGAGATCTCTGGAAACACCATATATTTT.

The J gene is TRBJ1-2, the V gene TRBV19; 9 bases align to TRBD1. Germline V gives CDR1 LNHDA, CDR2 SQIVND (reference sequence). After removal of 5 bases from V and 5 bases from J, the junction contained 9 bases not matched to a gene. The CDR3 covers 15 residues. The CDR3: CASSPWTGADYGYTF. CDR3 nucleotides: TGTGCCAGTAGTCCGTGGACAGGGGCGGATTATGGCTACACCTTC.

The rearrangement uses TRBV7-3 and TRBJ2-1; tentatively, D is TRBD1 (6 bases). Trimming took 5 bases from V and 9 from J, leaving 20 bases between them. The germline gives CDR1 SGHTA, CDR2 FQGTGA. CDR3 length equals 15 residues. The DNA for the CDR3 is TGTGCCAGCAGCCCCTCGGTGAGGGGGAGTGGTGAGCAGTTCTTC. Protein sequence: CASSPSVRGSGEQFF.

This clone occurred once. J is TRBJ2-1 and V is TRBV5-1, with D possibly matching TRBD2 (6 bases). Germline assignment: CDR1 SGHRS and CDR2 YFSETQ. Trimming shortened V by 1 base and J by 7 bases, and 12 bases separated the two germline ends. This CDR3 is 14 amino acids long. DNA for the CDR3: TGCGCCAGCAGCTTGAATCTAGCGCGGAATGAGCAGTTCTTC. Protein product: CASSLNLARNEQFF.